Given below is one T cell receptor (beta chain) in context. Antigen specificity is unknown. This CDR3 is 15 amino acids long. Trimming left V 3 bases short and J 4 bases short, with 11 bases between. Germline V gives CDR1 SGHNT, CDR2 YYREEE (reference sequence). Libraries for TCRalpha and TCRbeta carried sample barcodes and unique molecular identifiers via 5'RACE. TCRdb passed the 5' RACE reads through MiXCR, listing each CDR3 protein once. Of about 150,000 distinct CDR3 sequences listed, roughly 6.2% were seen once; the top ten hold just over 2%. This specimen comes from a study of T-cell memory formation after mild COVID-19. Study-wide context: TCR clusters largely stayed donor specific. Study outcomes and limitations: Chiefly within CM and EM were the contracting CD4+ clones; CD8+ ones were within EMRA. In pre-infection memory, a portion of responding clones appeared, which suggested that cross-reactive memory joined.

Source material: PBMCs or a T cell subset sorted from them (not recorded which). V gene TRBV5-4 combines with J gene TRBJ2-6; a possible D gene is TRBD1 (6 bases). The receptor was isolated from an adult woman who had mild COVID-19 (a few samples of this study predate the infection). Cell type and time point are not known. The CDR3 sequence: CASSWAGAGANVLTF. The CDR3 DNA sequence: TGTGCCAGCAGCTGGGCAGGGGCAGGGGCCAACGTCCTGACTTTC.